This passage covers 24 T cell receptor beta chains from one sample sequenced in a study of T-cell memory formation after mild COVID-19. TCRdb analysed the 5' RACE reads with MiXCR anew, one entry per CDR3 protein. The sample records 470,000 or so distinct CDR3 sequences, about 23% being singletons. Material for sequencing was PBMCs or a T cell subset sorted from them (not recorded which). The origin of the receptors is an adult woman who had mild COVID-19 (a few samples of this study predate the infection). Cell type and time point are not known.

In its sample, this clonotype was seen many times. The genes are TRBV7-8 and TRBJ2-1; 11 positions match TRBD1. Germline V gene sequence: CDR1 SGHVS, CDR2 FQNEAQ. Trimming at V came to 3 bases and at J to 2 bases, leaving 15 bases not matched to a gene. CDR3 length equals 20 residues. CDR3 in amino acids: CASSFQDRGRGRYPYNEQFF. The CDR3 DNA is TGTGCCAGCAGCTTCCAGGACAGGGGGCGCGGCCGCTATCCCTACAATGAGCAGTTCTTC.

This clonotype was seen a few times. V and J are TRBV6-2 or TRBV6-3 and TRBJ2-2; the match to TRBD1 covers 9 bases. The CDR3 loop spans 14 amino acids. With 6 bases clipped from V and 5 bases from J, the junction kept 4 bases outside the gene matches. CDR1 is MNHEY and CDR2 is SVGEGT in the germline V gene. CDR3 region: CASRRDRVTGELFF. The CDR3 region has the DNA TGTGCCAGCAGACGGGACAGGGTTACCGGGGAGCTGTTTTTT.

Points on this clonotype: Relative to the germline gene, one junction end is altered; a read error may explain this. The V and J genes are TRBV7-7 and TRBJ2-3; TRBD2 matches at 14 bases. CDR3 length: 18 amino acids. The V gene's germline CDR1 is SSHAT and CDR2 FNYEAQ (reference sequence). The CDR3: CASSAGTSGRGPSDTQYF. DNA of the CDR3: TGTGCTAGCAGCGCCGGGACTAGCGGGAGAGGGCCCTCAGATACGCAGTATTTT.

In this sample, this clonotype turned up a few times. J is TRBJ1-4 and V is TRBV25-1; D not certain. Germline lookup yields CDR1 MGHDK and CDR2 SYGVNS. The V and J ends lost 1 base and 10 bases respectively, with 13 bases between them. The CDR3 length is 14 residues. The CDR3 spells CASSESGDNRKLFF. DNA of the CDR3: TGTGCCAGCAGTGAATCCGGAGACAACCGAAAACTGTTTTTT.

For the CDR3, the DNA is TGTGCCAGCATGGGGCGGGGGGGCCTCGAGACCCAGTACTTC. This translates into CASMGRGGLETQYF. The genes are TRBV3-1 and TRBJ2-5; 9 bases line up with TRBD2. CDR3 size: 14 residues. Unmatched junction bases numbered 8, after V lost 7 bases and J lost 5 bases. Germline V gives CDR1 LGHDT, CDR2 YNNKEL (reference sequence).

CDR3 loop: CASSQESQSVDEQFF. As DNA, the CDR3 is TGCGCCAGCAGCCAAGAAAGCCAGAGCGTAGATGAGCAGTTCTTC. The chain links TRBV4-1 to TRBJ2-1; unclear D gene. The germline V gene encodes CDR1 MGHRA and CDR2 YSYEKL. The CDR3 has 15 amino acids. Trimming removed 0 bases at V and 8 bases at J, with 14 bases between.

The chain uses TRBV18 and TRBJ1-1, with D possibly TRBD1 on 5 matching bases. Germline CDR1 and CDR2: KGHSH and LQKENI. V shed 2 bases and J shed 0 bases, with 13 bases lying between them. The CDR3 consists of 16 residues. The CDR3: CASSPTTVRVNTEAFF. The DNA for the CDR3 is TGTGCCAGCTCACCAACGACAGTTCGGGTGAACACTGAAGCTTTCTTT.

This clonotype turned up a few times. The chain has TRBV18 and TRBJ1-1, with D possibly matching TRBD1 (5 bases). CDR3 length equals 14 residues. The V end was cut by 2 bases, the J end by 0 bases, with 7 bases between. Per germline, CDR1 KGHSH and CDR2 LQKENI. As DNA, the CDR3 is TGTGCCAGCTCACCAGGGGCGCTGAACACTGAAGCTTTCTTT. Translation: CASSPGALNTEAFF. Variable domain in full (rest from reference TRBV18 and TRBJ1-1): NAGVMQNPRHLVRRRGQEARLRCSPMKGHSHVYWYRQLPEEGLKFMVYLQKENIIDESGMPKERFSAEFPKEGPSILRIQQVVRGDSAAYFCASSPGALNTEAFFGQGTRLTVV.

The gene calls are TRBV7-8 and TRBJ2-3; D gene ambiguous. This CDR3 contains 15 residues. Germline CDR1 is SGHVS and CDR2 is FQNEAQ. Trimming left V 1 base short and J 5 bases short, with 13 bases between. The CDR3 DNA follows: TGTGCCAGCAGCTTAGTCGGCGGATCGAAAGATACGCAGTATTTT. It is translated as CASSLVGGSKDTQYF.

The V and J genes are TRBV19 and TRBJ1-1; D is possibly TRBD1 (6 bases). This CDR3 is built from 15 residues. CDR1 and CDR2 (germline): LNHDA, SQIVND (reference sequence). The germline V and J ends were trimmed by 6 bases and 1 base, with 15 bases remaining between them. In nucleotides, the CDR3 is TGTGCCAGTAGCAACCCAGGGGATTCGAACACTGAAGCTTTCTTT. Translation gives CASSNPGDSNTEAFF.

The CDR3 DNA reads as TGTGCCAGTACCATGGACAGGGTAACAGATACGCAGTATTTT. It is translated as CASTMDRVTDTQYF. The genes are TRBV19 and TRBJ2-3, with 8 nucleotides matching TRBD1. Germline loops: CDR1 LNHDA, CDR2 SQIVND (reference sequence). The CDR3 consists of 14 residues. The junction had 6 bases not matched to a gene; V was cut back by 7 bases and J by 3 bases. Supplemented by reference TRBV19 and TRBJ2-3, the full variable domain reads DGGITQSPKYLFRKEGQNVTLSCEQNLNHDAMYWYRQDPGQGLRLIYYSQIVNDFQKGDIAEGYSVSREKKESFPLTVTSAQKNPTAFYLCASTMDRVTDTQYFGPGTRLTVL.

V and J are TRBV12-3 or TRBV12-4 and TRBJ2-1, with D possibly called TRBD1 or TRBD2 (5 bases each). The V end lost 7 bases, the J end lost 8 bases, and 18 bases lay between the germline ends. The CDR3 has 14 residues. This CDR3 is CASTTGTPADEQFF. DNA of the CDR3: TGTGCCAGCACCACCGGGACCCCCGCCGATGAGCAGTTCTTC.

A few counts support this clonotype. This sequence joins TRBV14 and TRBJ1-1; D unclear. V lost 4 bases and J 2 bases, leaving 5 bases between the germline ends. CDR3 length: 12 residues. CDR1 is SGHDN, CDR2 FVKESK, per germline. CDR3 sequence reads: CASSPVNTEAFF. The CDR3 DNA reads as TGTGCCAGCAGCCCTGTTAACACTGAAGCTTTCTTT.

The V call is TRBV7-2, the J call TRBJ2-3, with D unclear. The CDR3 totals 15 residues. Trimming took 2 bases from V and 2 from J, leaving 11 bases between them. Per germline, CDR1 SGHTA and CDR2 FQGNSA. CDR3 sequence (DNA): TGTGCCAGCAGCTTATGGAATTCTCCCACAGATACGCAGTATTTT. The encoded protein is CASSLWNSPTDTQYF.

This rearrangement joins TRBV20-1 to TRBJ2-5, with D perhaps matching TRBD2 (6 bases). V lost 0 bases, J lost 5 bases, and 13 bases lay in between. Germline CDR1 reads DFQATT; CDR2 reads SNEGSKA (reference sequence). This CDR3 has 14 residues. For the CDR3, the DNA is TGCAGTGCTAGAGATGGTAGGGCGGGGGAGACCCAGTACTTC. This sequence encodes CSARDGRAGETQYF.

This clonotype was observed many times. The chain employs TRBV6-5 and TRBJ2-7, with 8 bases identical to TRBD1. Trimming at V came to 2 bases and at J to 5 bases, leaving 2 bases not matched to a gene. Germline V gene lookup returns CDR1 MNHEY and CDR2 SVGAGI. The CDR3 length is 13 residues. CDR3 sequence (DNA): TGTGCCAGCAGTTACCGGACAGGGCACGAGCAGTACTTC. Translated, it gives CASSYRTGHEQYF.

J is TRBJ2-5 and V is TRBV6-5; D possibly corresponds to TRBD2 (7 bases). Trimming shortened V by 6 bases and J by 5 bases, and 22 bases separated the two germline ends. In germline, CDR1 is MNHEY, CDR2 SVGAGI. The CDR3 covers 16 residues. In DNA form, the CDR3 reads TGTGCCAGCAGAACTTACTTAAGGGGGGGCGAGGAGACCCAGTACTTC. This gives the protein CASRTYLRGGEETQYF.

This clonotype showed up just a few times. DNA for the CDR3: TGTGCCAGCAGTTTAACAGTAACCGAGCAGTACTTC. Translation: CASSLTVTEQYF. The chain combines TRBV28 with TRBJ2-7, with D hard to call. Trimming cost V 2 bases and J 6 bases, with 8 bases left between them. The germline V gene has CDR1 MDHEN and CDR2 SYDVKM. This CDR3 is built from 12 residues.

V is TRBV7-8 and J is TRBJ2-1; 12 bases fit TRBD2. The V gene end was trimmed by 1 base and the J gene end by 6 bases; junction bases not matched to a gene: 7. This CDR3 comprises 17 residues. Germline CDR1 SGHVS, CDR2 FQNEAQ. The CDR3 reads CASSLGAVGLAGNEQFF. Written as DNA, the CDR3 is TGTGCCAGCAGCTTAGGGGCGGTGGGACTAGCGGGCAATGAGCAGTTCTTC.

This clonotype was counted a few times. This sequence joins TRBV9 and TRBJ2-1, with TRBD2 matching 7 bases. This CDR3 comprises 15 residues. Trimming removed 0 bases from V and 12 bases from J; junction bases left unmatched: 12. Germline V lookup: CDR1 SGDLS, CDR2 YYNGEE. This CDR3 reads CASSVGEEAGGRQFF. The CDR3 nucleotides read TGTGCCAGCAGCGTAGGTGAGGAGGCCGGGGGGAGGCAGTTCTTC.

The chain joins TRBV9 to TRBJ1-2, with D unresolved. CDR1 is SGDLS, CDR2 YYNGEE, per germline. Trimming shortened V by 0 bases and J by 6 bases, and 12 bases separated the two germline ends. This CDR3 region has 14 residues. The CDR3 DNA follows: TGTGCCAGCAGCGTAGTTGGGGAAGGAGATGGCTACACCTTC. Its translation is CASSVVGEGDGYTF.

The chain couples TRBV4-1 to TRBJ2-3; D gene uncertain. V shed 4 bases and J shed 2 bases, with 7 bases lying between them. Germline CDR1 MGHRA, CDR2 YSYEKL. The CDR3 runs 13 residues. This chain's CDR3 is CASSLSNTDTQYF. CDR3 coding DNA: TGCGCCAGCAGCCTTTCAAACACAGATACGCAGTATTTT.

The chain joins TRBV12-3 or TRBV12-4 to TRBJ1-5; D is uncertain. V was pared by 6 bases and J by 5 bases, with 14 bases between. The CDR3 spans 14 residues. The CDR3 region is CASSGRVRHQPQHF. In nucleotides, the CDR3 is TGTGCCAGCAGCGGTAGGGTTCGGCATCAGCCCCAGCATTTT.

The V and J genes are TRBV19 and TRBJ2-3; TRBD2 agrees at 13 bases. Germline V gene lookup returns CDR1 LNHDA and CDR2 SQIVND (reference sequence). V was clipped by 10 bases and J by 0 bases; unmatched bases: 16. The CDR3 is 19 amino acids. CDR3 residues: CATQRPLTSGGLSTDTQYF. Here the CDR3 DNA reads TGTGCCACCCAGAGGCCCCTGACTAGCGGGGGGCTGAGCACAGATACGCAGTATTTT. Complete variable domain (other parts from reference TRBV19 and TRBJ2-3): DGGITQSPKYLFRKEGQNVTLSCEQNLNHDAMYWYRQDPGQGLRLIYYSQIVNDFQKGDIAEGYSVSREKKESFPLTVTSAQKNPTAFYLCATQRPLTSGGLSTDTQYFGPGTRLTVL.